A single sample gave rise to the 32 T cell receptor beta chains below, sequenced in a study of patients and donors after allogeneic stem cell transplantation (dated by TCRdb to the early 2020s). To prepare the library, RT-PCR was applied. Sequenced on a NextSeq 550. In TCRdb, the public reads were trimmed at Q25 with fastp and aligned with MiXCR, with productive beta chains retained. Each entry is one CDR3 protein sequence, shown with its most common DNA and genes. This sample holds hundreds of thousands of distinct CDR3 sequences; about a sixth were observed only once. The ten largest clones capture 6% to 8% of the sample. Sequencing was performed on blood, either unsorted or a sorted T cell fraction (not recorded which). The origin of the receptors is a human donor who was either an allogeneic HSCT recipient or a stem cell or donor lymphocyte infusion donor (not recorded which). It is not recorded whose cells these are; they may come from a transplant donor.

This clonotype was seen ten or more times. The CDR3 region has the DNA TGTGCCAGCAGCTTGGCGAGCAGGAACACTGAAGCTTTCTTT. Translating it yields CASSLASRNTEAFF. The chain carries TRBV5-6 and TRBJ1-1, with unresolved D. V shed 0 bases and J shed 1 base, with 7 bases lying between them. This CDR3 spans 14 amino acids. Per germline, CDR1 SGHDT and CDR2 YYEEEE.

In this sample, this clonotype turned up a few times. This chain connects TRBV10-3 to TRBJ2-7; D gene uncertain. The CDR3 runs 14 residues. The germline V and J ends were trimmed by 5 bases and 3 bases, with 14 bases remaining between them. Looked up from germline, CDR1 is ENHRY and CDR2 is SYGVKD. The CDR3: CAISRTADIYEQYF. The CDR3 DNA reads as TGTGCCATCAGTAGGACGGCGGATATCTACGAGCAGTACTTC.

This clonotype was seen only a few times. This sequence joins TRBV4-1 and TRBJ1-2; D remains ambiguous. The germline V gene has CDR1 MGHRA and CDR2 YSYEKL. This CDR3 is 15 amino acids long. The germline V and J ends were trimmed by 0 bases and 4 bases, with 12 bases remaining between them. DNA of the CDR3: TGCGCCAGCAGCCAAGATCCCACACCGATCTATGGCTACACCTTC. Its translation is CASSQDPTPIYGYTF.

The chain combines TRBV6-1 with TRBJ2-2; TRBD2 agrees at 8 bases. The trim removed 6 bases at V and 2 bases at J, leaving 5 bases unmatched. The CDR3 sequence is 15 residues long. The germline V gene encodes CDR1 MNHNS and CDR2 SASEGT. The CDR3 region is CASRRTSSNTGELFF. CDR3 bases: TGTGCCAGCAGACGGACTAGCAGCAACACCGGGGAGCTGTTTTTT.

This clonotype was recorded at least ten times. This sequence joins TRBV15 and TRBJ2-3; 7 nucleotides line up with TRBD2. This CDR3 comprises 16 residues. J gave up 0 bases and V 1 base, and 4 bases lay outside the gene matches. In germline, CDR1 is LNHNV, CDR2 YYDKDF (reference sequence). In DNA, the CDR3 is TGTGCCACCAGCAGAGGTCTAGCGGTGAGCACAGATACGCAGTATTTT. Translating it yields CATSRGLAVSTDTQYF. Supplemented by reference TRBV15 and TRBJ2-3, the full variable domain reads DAMVIQNPRYQVTQFGKPVTLSCSQTLNHNVMYWYQQKSSQAPKLLFHYYDKDFNNEADTPDNFQSRRPNTSFCFLDIRSPGLGDTAMYLCATSRGLAVSTDTQYFGPGTRLTVL.

This clonotype came up a few times. This rearrangement joins TRBV27 to TRBJ2-3; D remains unclear. V lost 3 bases, J lost 0 bases, and 7 bases lay in between. This CDR3 has 14 amino acids. CDR1 MNHEY and CDR2 SMNVEV come from the germline V gene (reference sequence). DNA of the CDR3: TGTGCCAGCAGTTTTGACGACAGCACAGATACGCAGTATTTT. Translating it yields CASSFDDSTDTQYF.

This clonotype was seen a handful of times. The CDR3 loop is CASSEDRSTDTQYF. As DNA, the CDR3 is TGTGCCAGCAGTGAGGACAGAAGCACAGATACGCAGTATTTT. This sequence joins TRBV2 and TRBJ2-3, with D possibly being TRBD1 (6 bases). CDR1 SNHLY and CDR2 FYNNEI come from the germline V gene. The CDR3 has 14 amino acids. Trimming cost V 3 bases and J 0 bases, with 7 bases left between them.

This sequence joins TRBV20-1 and TRBJ1-1; D call uncertain. This CDR3 region has 14 residues. Germline-derived CDR1 and CDR2 are DFQATT and SNEGSKA (reference sequence). The V and J ends lost 2 bases and 1 base respectively, with 11 bases between them. Here the CDR3 reads CSARKGNQNTEAFF. The CDR3 DNA sequence: TGCAGTGCTAGAAAAGGGAACCAGAACACTGAAGCTTTCTTT.

This clonotype appeared many times. The V gene is TRBV27, the J gene TRBJ2-1; TRBD1 aligns across 7 bases. CDR3 length: 14 amino acids. Trimming cost V 2 bases and J 4 bases; bases outside gene matches: 2. Looked up from germline, CDR1 is MNHEY and CDR2 is SMNVEV (reference sequence). CDR3 in DNA: TGTGCCAGCAGTTTAGGGACAGCTTACAATGAGCAGTTCTTC. Translated, it gives CASSLGTAYNEQFF.

This clonotype was counted ten times or more. The genes are TRBV5-1 and TRBJ2-2, with 10 bases identical to TRBD2. Germline V lookup: CDR1 SGHRS, CDR2 YFSETQ. V shed 4 bases and J 3 bases; nucleotides not matched to a gene: 6. The CDR3 runs 16 residues. The DNA for the CDR3 is TGCGCCAGCAGCCGCACTAGCGGGGTCGACACCGGGGAGCTGTTTTTT. This encodes CASSRTSGVDTGELFF.

This clonotype occurred a few times. This chain joins TRBV27 and TRBJ2-1; TRBD2 agrees at 8 bases. The CDR3 has 15 residues. Trimming removed 4 bases from V and 4 bases from J; junction bases left unmatched: 6. CDR1 is MNHEY, CDR2 SMNVEV, per germline (reference sequence). CDR3: CASSSSGGQYNEQFF. CDR3 sequence (DNA): TGTGCCAGCAGTTCCTCGGGAGGGCAGTACAATGAGCAGTTCTTC.

This rearrangement joins TRBV27 to TRBJ1-5; 7 positions agree with TRBD1. From germline, CDR1 is MNHEY and CDR2 SMNVEV (reference sequence). Losses at the gene ends were 8 bases for V and 3 bases for J; bases not matched to a gene: 4. This CDR3 spans 13 amino acids. CDR3 in amino acids: CASQGQINQPQHF. CDR3 nucleotide sequence: TGTGCCAGCCAGGGACAGATCAATCAGCCCCAGCATTTT.

The V call is TRBV4-1, the J call TRBJ2-1; weak D call: TRBD2 (5 bases). Deletions cut 3 bases from V and 6 bases from J, with 18 bases between. The CDR3 spans 16 residues. Germline CDR1 MGHRA, CDR2 YSYEKL. CDR3 DNA sequence: TGCGCCAGCAGCCACCAATTGGGGAGCGGTCTCAATGAGCAGTTCTTC. The encoded protein is CASSHQLGSGLNEQFF.

This clonotype occurred a few times. The chain joins TRBV30 to TRBJ1-1; D call uncertain. Germline V lookup: CDR1 GTSNPN, CDR2 SVGIG (reference sequence). The CDR3 sequence is 11 residues long. V was pared by 3 bases and J by 6 bases, with 8 bases between. The CDR3 protein is CAWRDEAEAFF. The CDR3 DNA follows: TGTGCCTGGAGGGACGAGGCTGAAGCTTTCTTT.

This clonotype came up a few times. The chain carries TRBV14 and TRBJ2-7; D possibly matches TRBD1 or TRBD2 (6 bases each). V lost 2 bases and J lost 3, with 23 bases in between. Germline V gives CDR1 SGHDN, CDR2 FVKESK. The CDR3 is 18 amino acids. CDR3 nucleotides: TGTGCCAGCAGCCAATCGATCGGGGGCGGGCCCGGAGACTACGAGCAGTACTTC. This translates into CASSQSIGGGPGDYEQYF.

This clonotype has a handful of counts. The chain uses TRBV20-1 and TRBJ2-3; 9 nucleotides align to TRBD2. After removal of 4 bases from V and 6 bases from J, the junction contained 11 bases not matched to a gene. This CDR3 contains 15 residues. Germline V gene lookup returns CDR1 DFQATT and CDR2 SNEGSKA (reference sequence). The CDR3 loop reads CSATSLAGPSDTQYF. Here the CDR3 DNA reads TGCAGTGCTACCTCACTAGCGGGTCCTTCCGATACGCAGTATTTT.

This clonotype was found many times. The rearrangement joins TRBV5-1 to TRBJ2-7; the D is unclear. Per germline, CDR1 SGHRS and CDR2 YFSETQ. The CDR3 runs to 13 residues. The V end lost 0 bases, the J end lost 3 bases, and 7 bases lay between the germline ends. The CDR3 region has the DNA TGCGCCAGCAGCTTGGCAGAGAGCTACGAGCAGTACTTC. Translated: CASSLAESYEQYF.

This clonotype has a count of ten or more. The genes are TRBV12-3 or TRBV12-4 and TRBJ2-7, with 7 bases identical to TRBD1. The V gene end was trimmed by 3 bases and the J gene end by 0 bases; junction bases not matched to a gene: 2. This CDR3 is built from 14 residues. CDR3 sequence reads: CASSFRDSSYEQYF. In DNA, the CDR3 is TGTGCCAGCAGTTTCCGGGACAGCTCCTACGAGCAGTACTTC.

This clonotype was seen a handful of times. The DNA of the CDR3 is TGTGCCAGCAGCTTAAAGGGACGGAGGCCAACTTCACCCCTCCACTTT. Translating it yields CASSLKGRRPTSPLHF. The rearrangement joins TRBV7-2 to TRBJ1-6; tentative D call: TRBD1 (5 bases). CDR1 and CDR2 from the germline V gene are SGHTA and FQGNSA. Trimming took 2 bases from V and 9 from J, leaving 17 bases between them. The CDR3 covers 16 residues.

V and J are TRBV5-1 and TRBJ2-4; maybe TRBD2 (5 bases). This CDR3 has 15 amino acids. Germline V CDR1 and CDR2: SGHRS, YFSETQ. V lost 3 bases and J lost 2, with 12 bases in between. CDR3: CASSSGSLSKNIQYF. The CDR3 DNA reads TGCGCCAGCAGCTCGGGGAGTTTGTCCAAAAACATTCAGTACTTC.

This clonotype was found many times. The chain carries TRBV6-1 and TRBJ1-4; TRBD1 agrees at 7 bases. The CDR3 runs 16 residues. The germline V gene encodes CDR1 MNHNS and CDR2 SASEGT. Losses at the gene ends were 3 bases for V and 2 bases for J; bases not matched to a gene: 6. The CDR3 DNA reads TGTGCCAGCAGTGATACCGACAGGGCGACTAATGAAAAACTGTTTTTT. Translation: CASSDTDRATNEKLFF.

This rearrangement joins TRBV5-1 to TRBJ1-1, with 8 bases lining up with TRBD1. V was clipped by 0 bases and J by 6 bases; unmatched bases: 10. CDR1 and CDR2 (germline): SGHRS, YFSETQ. This CDR3 contains 16 residues. CDR3 sequence: CASSLEGTGPRSEAFF. In nucleotides, the CDR3 is TGCGCCAGCAGCTTGGAAGGGACAGGCCCTAGGTCTGAAGCTTTCTTT.

The chain is built from TRBV19 and TRBJ2-4; D is perhaps TRBD2 (5 bases). The ends were cut back, 4 bases at V and 10 bases at J, with 17 bases in the middle. The CDR3 extends over 14 amino acids. In germline, CDR1 is LNHDA, CDR2 SQIVND (reference sequence). The DNA for the CDR3 is TGTGCCAGTAGTACTCGGACCACGACGGGGATTCAGTACTTC. This codes for CASSTRTTTGIQYF.

This clonotype was seen more than once but under ten times. The chain is built from TRBV7-2 and TRBJ2-1; 11 bases map to TRBD2. The junction had 10 bases not matched to a gene; V was cut back by 5 bases and J by 10 bases. The germline CDR1 and CDR2 sequences are SGHTA and FQGNSA. The CDR3 length is 15 residues. CDR3: CASSQTSGGPLEQFF. In nucleotides, the CDR3 is TGTGCCAGCAGCCAAACTAGCGGGGGCCCCTTGGAGCAGTTCTTC.

This clonotype was seen a handful of times. This sequence joins TRBV2 and TRBJ2-1, with D possibly being TRBD1 (5 bases). Between the trimmed V and J ends, which lost 6 bases and 3 bases, there was a span of 15 bases. This CDR3 has 15 amino acids. Germline assignment: CDR1 SNHLY and CDR2 FYNNEI. CDR3 amino acids: CASRDRTLSYNEQFF. DNA for the CDR3: TGTGCCAGCAGAGACAGAACCCTAAGCTACAATGAGCAGTTCTTC.

The chain joins TRBV20-1 to TRBJ1-4; the D gene is possibly TRBD1 (6 bases). The CDR3 has 15 residues. Per the germline V gene, CDR1 is DFQATT and CDR2 is SNEGSKA (reference sequence). Trimming removed 3 bases at V and 1 base at J, with 12 bases between. In DNA, the CDR3 is TGCAGTGCTAGTACAGGGCTTTTAACTAATGAAAAACTGTTTTTT. Residues: CSASTGLLTNEKLFF.

This clonotype was detected only a few times. The chain combines TRBV7-9 with TRBJ2-2; TRBD2 agrees at 7 bases. This CDR3 spans 15 amino acids. Germline V CDR1 and CDR2: SEHNR, FQNEAQ (reference sequence). Trimming cost V 5 bases and J 0 bases; bases outside gene matches: 3. This chain's CDR3 is CASSASGSNTGELFF. The CDR3 DNA reads TGTGCCAGCAGCGCTAGCGGCTCGAACACCGGGGAGCTGTTTTTT.

This clonotype has a handful of counts. The chain employs TRBV12-3 or TRBV12-4 and TRBJ2-1, with D hard to call. Trimming cost V 5 bases and J 7 bases, with 9 bases left between them. CDR3 length equals 12 residues. The CDR3 DNA reads TGTGCCAGCAGTCCCCCATTAAATGAGCAGTTCTTC. This codes for CASSPPLNEQFF.

This clonotype was seen more than once but under ten times. The chain uses TRBV6-2 or TRBV6-3 and TRBJ2-1; 10 positions match TRBD2. Germline values: CDR1 MNHEY, CDR2 SVGEGT. This CDR3 has 16 amino acids. The V gene end was trimmed by 6 bases and the J gene end by 4 bases; junction bases not matched to a gene: 9. CDR3 residues: CASRSLAGAYYNEQFF. Written as DNA, the CDR3 is TGTGCCAGCAGAAGCCTAGCGGGGGCCTATTACAATGAGCAGTTCTTC.

The chain employs TRBV20-1 and TRBJ2-1, with D tentatively TRBD2 (6 bases). CDR1 and CDR2 from the germline V gene are DFQATT and SNEGSKA (reference sequence). Trimming cost V 0 bases and J 9 bases, with 9 bases left between them. The CDR3 loop spans 12 amino acids. CDR3 residues: CSARDRRAEQFF. CDR3 DNA: TGCAGTGCTAGAGATCGGAGGGCTGAGCAGTTCTTC.

The chain carries TRBV12-5 and TRBJ2-7; 12 positions match TRBD2. The CDR3 has 15 residues. Germline V gives CDR1 LGHNT, CDR2 FRNRAP. V dropped 6 bases and J dropped 3; count of bases not matched to a gene: 6. The CDR3 sequence is CASGTAGLAGYEQYF. As DNA, the CDR3 is TGTGCTAGTGGGACCGCGGGACTAGCGGGCTACGAGCAGTACTTC. The whole variable domain, filled in from reference TRBV12-5 and TRBJ2-7, reads DARVTQTPRHKVTEMGQEVTMRCQPILGHNTVFWYRQTMMQGLELLAYFRNRAPLDDSGMPKDRFSAEMPDATLATLKIQPSEPRDSAVYFCASGTAGLAGYEQYFGPGTRLTVT.

The chain uses TRBV9 and TRBJ2-2; TRBD1 matches at 8 bases. With 2 bases clipped from V and 4 bases from J, the junction kept 7 bases outside the gene matches. The CDR3 is 16 amino acids. The germline CDR1 and CDR2 sequences are SGDLS and YYNGEE. CDR3 in amino acids: CASSVQTGEATGELFF. Here the CDR3 DNA reads TGTGCCAGCAGCGTTCAGACAGGGGAGGCCACCGGGGAGCTGTTTTTT. The variable domain in full, with the rest retrieved from reference TRBV9 and TRBJ2-2, is DSGVTQTPKHLITATGQRVTLRCSPRSGDLSVYWYQQSLDQGLQFLIQYYNGEERAKGNILERFSAQQFPDLHSELNLSSLELGDSALYFCASSVQTGEATGELFFGEGSRLTVL.